This TCR beta chain was retrieved from a study of identical twins. TCRdb re-called the 5' RACE reads through MiXCR, storing one row per CDR3 protein. The table shows under 900,000 distinct CDR3 sequences, with approximately 13% occurring only once. Study conclusions and caveats: The abundant beta clonotypes from cord blood had fewer insertions, and memory repertoires had none of this.

The CDR3 is 9 residues long. CDR1 is DFQATT, CDR2 SNEGSKA, per germline (reference sequence). V dropped 5 bases and J dropped 6 bases, with 3 bases sitting between them. Of note for this clonotype: Its specificity is not known.

This same sample was also taken into another study, of yellow fever vaccine responses in identical twins.

This rearrangement joins TRBV20-1 to TRBJ2-3; D is unresolved. What was sequenced was PBMCs. This sequence was found in a woman aged 18-35 years in good health. CDR3 sequence (DNA): TGCAGTGCTGGGGATACGCAGTATTTT. Its translation is CSAGDTQYF.